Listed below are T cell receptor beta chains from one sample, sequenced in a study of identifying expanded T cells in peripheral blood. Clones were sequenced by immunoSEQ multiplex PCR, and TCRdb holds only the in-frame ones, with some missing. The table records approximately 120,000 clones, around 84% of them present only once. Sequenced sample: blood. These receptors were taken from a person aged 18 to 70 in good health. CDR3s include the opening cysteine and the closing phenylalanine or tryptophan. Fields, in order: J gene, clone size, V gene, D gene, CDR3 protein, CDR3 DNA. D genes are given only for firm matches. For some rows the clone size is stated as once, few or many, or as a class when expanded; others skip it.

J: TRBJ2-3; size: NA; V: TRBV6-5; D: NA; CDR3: CASSYLQRSNTQYF; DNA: TGTGCCAGCAGTTACCTGCAGCGGTCAAATACGCAGTATTTT
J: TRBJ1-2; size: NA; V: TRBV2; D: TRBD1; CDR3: CASRLTGATNYGYTF; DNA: TGTGCCAGCAGACTGACAGGGGCGACTAACTATGGCTACACCTTC
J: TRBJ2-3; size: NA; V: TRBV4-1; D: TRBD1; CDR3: CASSQDWYGQGTDTQYF; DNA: TGCGCCAGCAGCCAAGATTGGTATGGACAGGGGACAGATACGCAGTATTTT
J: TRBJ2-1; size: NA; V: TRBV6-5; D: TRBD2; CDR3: CASKTLAGYNEQFF; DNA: TGTGCCAGCAAGACCCTAGCGGGCTACAATGAGCAGTTCTTC
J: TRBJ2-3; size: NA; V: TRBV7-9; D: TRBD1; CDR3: CASSTDREYYTDTQYF; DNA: TGTGCCAGCAGCACAGACAGGGAGTACTACACAGATACGCAGTATTTT
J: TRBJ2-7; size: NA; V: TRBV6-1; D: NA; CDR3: CASIAFSYEQYF; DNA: TGTGCCAGCATTGCATTCAGCTACGAGCAGTACTTC
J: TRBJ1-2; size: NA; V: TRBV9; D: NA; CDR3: CASSPLDSYYTF; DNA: TGTGCCAGCAGCCCACTGGACAGCTACTACACCTTC
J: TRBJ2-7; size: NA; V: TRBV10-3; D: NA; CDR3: CAIRDSRNTYEQYF; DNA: TGTGCCATCAGGGACAGTAGGAACACCTACGAGCAGTACTTC
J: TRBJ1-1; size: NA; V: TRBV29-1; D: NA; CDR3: CSVSKLTPNTEAFF; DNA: TGCAGCGTTTCTAAGCTAACACCGAACACTGAAGCTTTCTTT
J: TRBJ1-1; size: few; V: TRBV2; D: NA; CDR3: CASSLNTEAFF; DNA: TGTGCCAGCAGCCTGAACACTGAAGCTTTCTTT
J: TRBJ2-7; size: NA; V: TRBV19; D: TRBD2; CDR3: CASEGGDSSYEQYF; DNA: TGTGCCAGTGAGGGAGGGGACTCTTCCTACGAGCAGTACTTC
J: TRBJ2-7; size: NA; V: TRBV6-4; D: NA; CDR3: CASSTGPWGEQYF; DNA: TGTGCCAGCAGTACGGGGCCGTGGGGGGAGCAGTACTTC
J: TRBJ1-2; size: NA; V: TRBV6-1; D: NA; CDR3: CASSDLTGFSPGGYTF; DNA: TGTGCCAGCAGTGACCTTACAGGGTTCAGTCCTGGAGGCTACACCTTC
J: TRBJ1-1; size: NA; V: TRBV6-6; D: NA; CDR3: CASSYGAGRYTEAFF; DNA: TGTGCCAGCAGTTACGGTGCGGGCAGGTACACTGAAGCTTTCTTT
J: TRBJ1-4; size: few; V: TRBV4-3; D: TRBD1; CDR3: CASSRVGTGNEKLFF; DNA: TGCGCCAGCAGCCGGGTCGGGACAGGAAATGAAAAACTGTTTTTT
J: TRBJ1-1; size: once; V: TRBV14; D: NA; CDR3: CASSQEQGVAFF; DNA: TGTGCCAGCAGCCAAGAACAAGGGGTAGCTTTCTTT
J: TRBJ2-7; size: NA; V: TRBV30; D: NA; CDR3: CAWTQGRGIYEQYF; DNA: TGTGCCTGGACTCAGGGGCGGGGTATCTACGAGCAGTACTTC
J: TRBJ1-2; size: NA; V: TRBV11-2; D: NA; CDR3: CASSRQGYGYTF; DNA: TGTGCCAGCAGCCGGCAGGGATATGGCTACACCTTC
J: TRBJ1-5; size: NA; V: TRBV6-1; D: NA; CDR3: CASRPRMTFNQPQHF; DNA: TGTGCCAGCAGACCTCGTATGACTTTCAATCAGCCCCAGCATTTT
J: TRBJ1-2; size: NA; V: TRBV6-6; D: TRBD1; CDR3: CASSPHSGTGYSGYTF; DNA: TGTGCCAGCAGTCCTCACTCCGGGACAGGGTACTCTGGCTACACCTTC
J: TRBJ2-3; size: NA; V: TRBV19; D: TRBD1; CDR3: CASTPDRGTDTQYF; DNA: TGTGCCAGTACTCCCGACAGGGGAACAGATACGCAGTATTTT
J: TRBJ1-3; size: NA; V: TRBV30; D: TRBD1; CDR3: CAWSLLTGGAGNTIYF; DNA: TGTGCCTGGAGTCTACTGACAGGGGGCGCAGGAAACACCATATATTTT
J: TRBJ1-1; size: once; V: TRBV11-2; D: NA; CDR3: CASSFPDRTEAFF; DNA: TGTGCCAGCAGCTTCCCCGACAGGACTGAAGCTTTCTTT
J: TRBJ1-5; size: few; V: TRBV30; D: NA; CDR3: CAWSDGQYQPQHF; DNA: TGTGCCTGGAGCGACGGACAGTATCAGCCCCAGCATTTT
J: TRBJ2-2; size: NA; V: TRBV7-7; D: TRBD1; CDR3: CAAGGQGNTGELFF; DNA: TGTGCCGCTGGGGGACAGGGGAACACCGGGGAGCTGTTTTTT
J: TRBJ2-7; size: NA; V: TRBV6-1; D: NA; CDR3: CASRGGPGVSYEQYF; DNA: TGTGCCAGCAGGGGGGGACCAGGGGTTTCCTACGAGCAGTACTTC
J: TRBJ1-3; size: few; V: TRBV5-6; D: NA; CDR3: CASSLVRGRTGNTIYF; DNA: TGTGCCAGCAGCTTGGTTCGGGGAAGGACTGGAAACACCATATATTTT